This TCR beta chain emerged from a study of OX40 agonist ivuxolimab in advanced cancers. Clones were sequenced by immunoSEQ multiplex PCR, and TCRdb holds only the in-frame ones, with some missing. The repertoire consists of over 65,000 clones, with around 85% occurring once and the leading ten covering 2% to 2.5%. J gave up 1 base and V 6 bases, and 2 bases lay outside the gene matches. The CDR3 has 14 residues. Per germline, CDR1 MNHEY and CDR2 SVGAGI. The origin of this receptor is an adult with an advanced solid tumor such as melanoma, head and neck, liver or kidney cancer. The V and J genes are TRBV6-5 and TRBJ1-5, with 8 bases fitting TRBD1. Here the sequenced sample was CD4+ or CD8+ T cells sorted from blood, taken in a trial of the OX40 agonist ivuxolimab. The CDR3 is CASSQGASNQPQHF. CDR3 nucleotide sequence: TGTGCCAGCAGCCAGGGGGCGAGCAATCAGCCCCAGCATTTT.